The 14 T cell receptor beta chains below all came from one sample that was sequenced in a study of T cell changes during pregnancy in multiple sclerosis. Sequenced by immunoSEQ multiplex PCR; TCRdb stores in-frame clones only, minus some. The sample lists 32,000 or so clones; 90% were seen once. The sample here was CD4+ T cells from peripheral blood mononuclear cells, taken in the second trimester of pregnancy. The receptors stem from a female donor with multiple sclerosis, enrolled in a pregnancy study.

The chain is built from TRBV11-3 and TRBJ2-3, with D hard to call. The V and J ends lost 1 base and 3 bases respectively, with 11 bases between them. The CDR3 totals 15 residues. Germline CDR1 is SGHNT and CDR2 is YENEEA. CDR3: CASSLGSGETDTQYF. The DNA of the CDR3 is TGTGCCAGCAGCTTAGGTTCAGGCGAGACAGATACGCAGTATTTT.

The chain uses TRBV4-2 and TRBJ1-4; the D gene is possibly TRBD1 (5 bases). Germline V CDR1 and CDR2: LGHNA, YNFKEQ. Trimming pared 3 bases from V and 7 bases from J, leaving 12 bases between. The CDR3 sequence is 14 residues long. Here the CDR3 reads CASSHGGAAEKLFF. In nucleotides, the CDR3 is TGTGCCAGCAGCCACGGTGGGGCGGCTGAAAAACTGTTTTTT.

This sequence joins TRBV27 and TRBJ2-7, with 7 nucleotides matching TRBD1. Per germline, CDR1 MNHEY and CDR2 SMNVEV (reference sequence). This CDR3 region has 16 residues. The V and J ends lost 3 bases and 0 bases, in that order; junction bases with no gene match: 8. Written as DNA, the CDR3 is TGTGCCAGCAGTTTCGAACGGGACAGATCCTCCTACGAGCAGTACTTC. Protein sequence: CASSFERDRSSYEQYF.

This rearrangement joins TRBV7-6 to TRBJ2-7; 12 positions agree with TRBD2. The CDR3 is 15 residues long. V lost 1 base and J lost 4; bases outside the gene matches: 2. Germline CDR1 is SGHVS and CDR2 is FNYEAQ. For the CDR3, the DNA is TGTGCCAGCAGCTTAGATGGGACTAGCGGGTACGAGCAGTACTTC. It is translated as CASSLDGTSGYEQYF. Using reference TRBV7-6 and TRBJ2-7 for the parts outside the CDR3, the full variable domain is GAGVSQSPRYKVTKRGQDVALRCDPISGHVSLYWYRQALGQGPEFLTYFNYEAQQDKSGLPNDRFSAERPEGSISTLTIQRTEQRDSAMYRCASSLDGTSGYEQYFGPGTRLTVT.

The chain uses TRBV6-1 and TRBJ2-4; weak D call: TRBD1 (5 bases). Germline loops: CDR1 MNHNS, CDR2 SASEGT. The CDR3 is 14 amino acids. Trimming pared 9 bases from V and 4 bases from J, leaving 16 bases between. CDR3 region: CARFDRRTKNIQYF. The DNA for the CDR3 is TGTGCCAGGTTCGACAGACGGACAAAAAACATTCAGTACTTC.

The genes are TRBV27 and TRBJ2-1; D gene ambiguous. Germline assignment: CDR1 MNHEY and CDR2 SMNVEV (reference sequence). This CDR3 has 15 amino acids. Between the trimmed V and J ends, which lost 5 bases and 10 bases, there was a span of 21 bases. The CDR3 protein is CASSPTGPTVGEQFF. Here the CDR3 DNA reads TGTGCCAGCAGTCCGACCGGTCCCACCGTCGGGGAGCAGTTCTTC.

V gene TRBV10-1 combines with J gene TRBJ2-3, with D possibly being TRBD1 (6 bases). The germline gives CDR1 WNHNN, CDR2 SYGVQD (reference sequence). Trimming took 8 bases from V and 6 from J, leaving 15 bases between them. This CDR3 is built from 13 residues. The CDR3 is CASRSQGSDTQYF. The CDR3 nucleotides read TGCGCCAGCCGTTCACAGGGATCGGATACGCAGTATTTT.

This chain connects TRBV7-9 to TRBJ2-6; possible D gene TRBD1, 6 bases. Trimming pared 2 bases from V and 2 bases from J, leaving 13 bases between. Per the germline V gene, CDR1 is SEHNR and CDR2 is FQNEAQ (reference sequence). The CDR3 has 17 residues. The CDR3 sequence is CASSLRQGKAGANVLTF. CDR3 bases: TGTGCCAGCAGCTTAAGGCAGGGGAAGGCTGGGGCCAACGTCCTGACTTTC.

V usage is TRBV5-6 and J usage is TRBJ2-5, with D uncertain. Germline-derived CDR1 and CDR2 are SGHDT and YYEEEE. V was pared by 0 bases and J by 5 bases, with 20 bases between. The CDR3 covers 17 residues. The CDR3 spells CASSLAGPFQISETQYF. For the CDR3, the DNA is TGTGCCAGCAGCTTGGCGGGTCCTTTCCAAATATCCGAGACCCAGTACTTC.

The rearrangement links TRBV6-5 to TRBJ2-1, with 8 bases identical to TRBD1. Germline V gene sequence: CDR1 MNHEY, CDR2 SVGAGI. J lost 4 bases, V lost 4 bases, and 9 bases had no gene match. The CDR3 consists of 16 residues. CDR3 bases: TGTGCCAGCAGTTCCCCCTACCGGGACAGGTACAATGAGCAGTTCTTC. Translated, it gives CASSSPYRDRYNEQFF.

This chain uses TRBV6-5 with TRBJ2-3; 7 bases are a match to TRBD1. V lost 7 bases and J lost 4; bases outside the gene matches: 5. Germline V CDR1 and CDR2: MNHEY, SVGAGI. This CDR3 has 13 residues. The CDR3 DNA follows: TGTGCCAGCAAGAAGGACAGGCCAGATACGCAGTATTTT. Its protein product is CASKKDRPDTQYF.

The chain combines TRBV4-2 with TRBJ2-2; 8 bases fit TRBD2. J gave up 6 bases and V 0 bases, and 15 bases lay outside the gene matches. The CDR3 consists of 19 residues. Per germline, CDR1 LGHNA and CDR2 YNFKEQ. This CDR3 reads CASSQEPVVAGGSSGELFF. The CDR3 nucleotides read TGTGCCAGCAGCCAAGAACCCGTTGTTGCGGGGGGTTCGTCCGGGGAGCTGTTTTTT.

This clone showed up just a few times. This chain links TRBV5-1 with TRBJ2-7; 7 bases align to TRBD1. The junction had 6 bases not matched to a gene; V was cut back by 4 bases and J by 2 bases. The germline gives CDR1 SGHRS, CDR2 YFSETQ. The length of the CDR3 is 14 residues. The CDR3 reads CASSVTGVTYEQYF. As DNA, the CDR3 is TGCGCCAGCAGCGTCACAGGGGTCACCTACGAGCAGTACTTC.

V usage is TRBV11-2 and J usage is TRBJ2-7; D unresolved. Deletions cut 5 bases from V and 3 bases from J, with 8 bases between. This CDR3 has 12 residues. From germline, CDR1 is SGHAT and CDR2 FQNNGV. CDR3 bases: TGTGCCAGCAGCCCTCCCCGCTACGAGCAGTACTTC. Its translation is CASSPPRYEQYF.